Shown below are 16 T cell receptor beta chains from a single sample sequenced in a study of blood T cell repertoires in COVID-19. The assay was immunoSEQ multiplex PCR, and TCRdb's table has in-frame clones only and misses some. The sample holds tens of thousands of clones; 80% to 90% are singletons and the top ten take 5.6%. Sequencing was performed on peripheral blood. These receptor sequences come from an older woman with acute or convalescent COVID-19.

The chain recombines TRBV6-5 with TRBJ1-5, with a possible D match to TRBD1 (6 bases). This CDR3 spans 13 amino acids. Germline V CDR1 and CDR2: MNHEY, SVGAGI. Trimming shortened V by 8 bases and J by 4 bases, and 12 bases separated the two germline ends. CDR3 bases: TGTGCCAGCTTGGACAGTCATAATCAGCCCCAGCATTTT. Its protein is CASLDSHNQPQHF.

V usage is TRBV18 and J usage is TRBJ2-3, with 7 bases matching TRBD2. The germline gives CDR1 KGHSH, CDR2 LQKENI. The V gene end was trimmed by 0 bases and the J gene end by 2 bases; junction bases not matched to a gene: 5. The CDR3 spans 16 residues. The CDR3 sequence: CASSPPGLVTTDTQYF. The CDR3 bases are TGTGCCAGCTCACCACCCGGACTAGTCACCACAGATACGCAGTATTTT.

The chain carries TRBV7-2 and TRBJ2-4; tentatively, D is TRBD2 (6 bases). Germline V CDR1 and CDR2: SGHTA, FQGNSA. CDR3 size: 14 residues. Between the trimmed V and J ends, which lost 2 bases and 8 bases, there was a span of 13 bases. The CDR3 region is CASSLIGGADIQYF. CDR3 nucleotides: TGTGCCAGCAGCTTAATCGGGGGAGCGGACATTCAGTACTTC.

This chain joins TRBV5-1 and TRBJ1-1; the D gene is possibly TRBD1 (5 bases). Germline lookup yields CDR1 SGHRS and CDR2 YFSETQ. The CDR3 covers 14 residues. V was trimmed by 4 bases and J by 7 bases, leaving 17 bases between them. The DNA for the CDR3 is TGCGCCAGCAGCGCAGATGGGACTGGAGGTGAAGCTTTCTTT. This encodes CASSADGTGGEAFF.

The chain couples TRBV9 to TRBJ1-1, with TRBD1 as a possible D gene (5 bases). CDR1 is SGDLS and CDR2 is YYNGEE in the germline V gene. The V and J ends lost 3 bases and 3 bases respectively, with 18 bases between them. The CDR3 sequence is 16 residues long. CDR3 nucleotides: TGTGCCAGCAGCGCGGGATCCGGGGGAGGGGACACTGAAGCTTTCTTT. Protein sequence: CASSAGSGGGDTEAFF.

Notes on this clone: Other DNA sequences in this sample translate to the same CDR3. The V and J genes are TRBV29-1 and TRBJ2-6; D is perhaps TRBD2 (6 bases). Germline V gene data show CDR1 as SQVTM and CDR2 as ANQGSEA. This CDR3 spans 15 amino acids. V gave up 4 bases and J gave up 1 base, with 11 bases separating them. The CDR3 sequence is CSVGEGGSGANVLTF. CDR3 bases: TGCAGCGTTGGTGAAGGAGGGTCTGGGGCCAACGTCCTGACTTTC.

This clone has just one count. V usage is TRBV2 and J usage is TRBJ1-5, with D hard to call. The germline gives CDR1 SNHLY, CDR2 FYNNEI. Trimming stripped 4 bases from V and 10 bases from J, with 11 bases between. CDR3 size: 12 residues. The CDR3 region is CASSVGEGPQHF. Written as DNA, the CDR3 is TGTGCCAGCAGTGTCGGAGAAGGACCCCAGCATTTT.

This clone was counted a few times. J is TRBJ2-1 and V is TRBV29-1; D is perhaps TRBD2 (6 bases). CDR1 is SQVTM and CDR2 is ANQGSEA in the germline V gene. V was shortened by 3 bases and J by 3 bases, with 12 bases between the two germline ends. The CDR3 totals 14 residues. CDR3 sequence (DNA): TGCAGCGTTGAGACTAGTAAAGACTACAATGAGCAGTTCTTC. Translating gives CSVETSKDYNEQFF.

The gene calls are TRBV19 and TRBJ2-5, with D possibly TRBD1 on 5 matching bases. Germline V CDR1 and CDR2: LNHDA, SQIVND (reference sequence). The CDR3 has 14 residues. V gave up 5 bases and J gave up 5 bases, with 15 bases separating them. The CDR3 DNA follows: TGTGCCAGTAGTTCCTCAGGGTTGCGGGAGACCCAGTACTTC. Its translation is CASSSSGLRETQYF.

CDR3 in amino acids: CASSRGLATNEKLFF. The CDR3 DNA is TGTGCCAGTAGTAGAGGCCTTGCAACTAATGAAAAACTGTTTTTT. This chain links TRBV19 with TRBJ1-4; D call uncertain. The germline V and J ends were trimmed by 4 bases and 0 bases, with 9 bases remaining between them. The CDR3 has 15 amino acids. The V gene's germline CDR1 is LNHDA and CDR2 SQIVND (reference sequence).

The chain recombines TRBV3-1 (or the pseudogene TRBV3-2) with TRBJ1-2; unclear D gene. Germline CDR1 is LGHDT and CDR2 is YNNKEL (reference sequence). Trimming left V 1 base short and J 8 bases short, with 11 bases between. The CDR3 has 13 residues. CDR3 protein: CASSQVEGGGYTF. The CDR3 bases are TGTGCCAGCAGCCAAGTCGAAGGAGGGGGCTACACCTTC.

This chain uses TRBV19 with TRBJ1-2; TRBD1 aligns across 8 bases. V lost 5 bases and J lost 3; bases outside the gene matches: 5. From germline, CDR1 is LNHDA and CDR2 SQIVND (reference sequence). This CDR3 spans 14 amino acids. The CDR3 sequence: CASSPQGGDYGYTF. Here the CDR3 DNA reads TGTGCCAGTAGTCCACAGGGGGGAGACTATGGCTACACCTTC.

A single count supports this clone. The chain recombines TRBV7-6 with TRBJ2-1; 8 bases line up with TRBD2. V was pared by 0 bases and J by 2 bases, with 3 bases of the junction left unmatched. This CDR3 spans 16 amino acids. Germline assignment: CDR1 SGHVS and CDR2 FNYEAQ. In DNA, the CDR3 is TGTGCCAGCAGCTTAGCGCGGGAGGCCCCCTACAATGAGCAGTTCTTC. As protein: CASSLAREAPYNEQFF.

This sequence joins TRBV9 and TRBJ1-2, with 8 bases that match TRBD1. This CDR3 is built from 14 residues. Germline V gene sequence: CDR1 SGDLS, CDR2 YYNGEE. The ends lost 3 bases at V and 8 bases at J; junction bases unmatched: 9. CDR3 in amino acids: CASSATGDRRGYTF. DNA for the CDR3: TGTGCCAGCAGCGCGACAGGGGATCGTAGAGGCTACACCTTC.

The rearrangement uses TRBV24-1 and TRBJ2-3, with D tentatively TRBD1 (6 bases). V lost 9 bases and J lost 4, with 13 bases in between. Germline V gives CDR1 KGHDR, CDR2 SFDVKD. CDR3 size: 13 residues. CDR3 sequence: CATANRDSDTQYF. CDR3 sequence (DNA): TGTGCCACCGCTAACAGGGATTCAGATACGCAGTATTTT.

This chain connects TRBV19 to TRBJ2-1, with 14 bases identical to TRBD2. The CDR3 totals 15 residues. The germline V gene has CDR1 LNHDA and CDR2 SQIVND (reference sequence). The trim removed 6 bases at V and 6 bases at J, leaving 4 bases unmatched. The CDR3 region is CASSHGTSGGNEQFF. The CDR3 nucleotides are TGTGCCAGTAGCCACGGGACTAGCGGGGGCAATGAGCAGTTCTTC.